The text below deals with one T cell receptor beta chain. Its target is not known. This sample was taken from a study of long-term antiretroviral therapy in people with HIV. The germline CDR1 and CDR2 sequences are LGHNT and FRNRAP. This CDR3 spans 13 amino acids. With 8 bases removed from V and 6 bases from J, the gap between germline ends came to 13 bases. People in the study who had HIV all got their treatment in the United States. General study points: Collection of the blood, which took place between the mid-2000s and the late 2010s, possibly occurred under older ART regimens.

A v3.0 immunoSEQ assay was performed at survey level. Measured with immunoSEQ multiplex PCR; TCRdb has only the in-frame clones, and not every one. Altogether about 36,000 clones are present, more than 80% being singletons, with the ten largest covering around 5.8%. The rearrangement joins TRBV12-5 to TRBJ2-2; TRBD2 might be the D (6 bases). The source is a man aged 25-45 years with HIV. Sequenced material: unsorted PBMCs, taken 3.4 years after starting antiretroviral therapy. The CDR3, as DNA: TGTGCTAGTTCACAATCGGGGGCCGGGGAGCTGTTTTTT. It is translated as CASSQSGAGELFF.